This T cell receptor (beta chain) was sequenced for a study of CD8+ T cells in alopecia areata. A remark on this clone: Its antigen is currently unknown.

Study results and limitations: More clonal than normal scalp was lesional scalp, particularly alopecia totalis/universalis.

Reverse transcribed after extraction, RNA yielded cDNA as the sequencing template. The protocol was immunoSEQ multiplex PCR, while the TCRdb copy is restricted to in-frame clones and leaves out a portion. Altogether 65,000 to 90,000 clones are present, around 54% being singletons, with the ten largest covering about 6%. The CDR3 covers 17 residues. The trim removed 5 bases at V and 5 bases at J, leaving 12 bases unmatched. Germline CDR1 is LNHNV and CDR2 is YYDKDF (reference sequence). The chain has TRBV15 and TRBJ2-2; TRBD2 matches at 9 bases. The specimen was NKG2D-high CD8+ T cells sorted from blood. This receptor was obtained from a human donor with alopecia areata. CDR3 sequence reads: CATSSPIGLAGTGELFF. The CDR3 region has the DNA TGTGCCACCAGCTCACCTATAGGGCTAGCGGGAACCGGGGAGCTGTTTTTT.